One and the same sample provided the 17 T cell receptor beta chains below, sequenced in a study of Ad26.COV2.S vaccination and SARS-CoV-2 variants. Some clones are missing from TCRdb's copy, which holds only in-frame ones; the method was immunoSEQ multiplex PCR. The sample has approximately 420,000 clones, around 89% seen once. Treatment of the sample: some 19 received Ad26.COV2.S at low or high dose, single or two shots; roughly five received placebo; per-sample allocation not given. Day 63 after the first injection of vaccine or placebo was the sampling time. The sequences come from peripheral blood, collected in a trial of Ad26.COV2.S vaccine versus placebo. The receptors here all came from a person aged 18-60 years who received the Ad26.COV2.S COVID-19 vaccine or a placebo.

V usage is TRBV5-1 and J usage is TRBJ2-5; TRBD1 agrees at 7 bases. Per the germline V gene, CDR1 is SGHRS and CDR2 is YFSETQ. The junction had 10 bases not matched to a gene; V was cut back by 4 bases and J by 4 bases. CDR3 length equals 15 residues. CDR3 amino acids: CASSPQQGKGETQYF. CDR3 nucleotides: TGCGCCAGCAGCCCTCAACAGGGGAAGGGAGAGACCCAGTACTTC.

Here the CDR3 reads CASTSDFINQPQHF. The CDR3, as DNA: TGTGCCAGCACCTCCGACTTTATCAATCAGCCCCAGCATTTT. This chain connects TRBV6-5 to TRBJ1-5; D uncertain. The CDR3 loop spans 14 amino acids. The germline gives CDR1 MNHEY, CDR2 SVGAGI. V lost 7 bases to trimming and J lost 3 bases, with 13 bases between them.

The chain uses TRBV6-2 or TRBV6-3 and TRBJ2-1, with TRBD1 identical over 7 bases. With V trimmed by 2 bases and J by 4 bases, 5 bases remained unmatched. Germline V lookup: CDR1 MNHEY, CDR2 SVGEGT. This CDR3 has 15 amino acids. As DNA, the CDR3 is TGTGCCAGCAGTTACCTTGGGACAGAATACAATGAGCAGTTCTTC. Translated, it gives CASSYLGTEYNEQFF.

This sequence joins TRBV5-5 and TRBJ2-7; D uncertain. Germline-derived CDR1 and CDR2 are SGHKS and YYEKEE (reference sequence). This CDR3 spans 14 amino acids. V was trimmed by 5 bases and J by 3 bases, leaving 15 bases between them. The CDR3 region has the DNA TGTGCCAGCAGGGCAAAGGTAAACCTCTACGAGCAGTACTTC. Translating gives CASRAKVNLYEQYF.

V gene TRBV12-5 combines with J gene TRBJ1-3; D ambiguous. Germline V gene data show CDR1 as LGHNT and CDR2 as FRNRAP. V dropped 6 bases and J dropped 2 bases, with 8 bases sitting between them. This CDR3 region has 13 residues. The CDR3 sequence: CASGEGTGNTIYF. Written as DNA, the CDR3 is TGTGCTAGTGGGGAAGGGACTGGAAACACCATATATTTT.

This chain connects TRBV4-1 to TRBJ1-6, with D perhaps TRBD1 (6 bases). Germline V gives CDR1 MGHRA, CDR2 YSYEKL. Deletions cut 5 bases from V and 2 bases from J, with 13 bases between. CDR3 length: 16 amino acids. The CDR3 reads CASSTLGGPYNSPLHF. DNA of the CDR3: TGCGCCAGCAGCACCCTCGGGGGGCCCTATAATTCACCCCTCCACTTT.

The chain is built from TRBV5-4 and TRBJ2-5; D is uncertain. Germline CDR1 SGHNT, CDR2 YYREEE (reference sequence). V lost 3 bases, J lost 4 bases, and 4 bases lay in between. This CDR3 region has 11 residues. The CDR3 DNA reads as TGTGCCAGCAGCTACGGAGAGACCCAGTACTTC. Protein sequence: CASSYGETQYF.

V and J are TRBV7-2 and TRBJ2-2; either TRBD1 or TRBD2 may fit D (5 bases each). The germline V gene has CDR1 SGHTA and CDR2 FQGNSA. This CDR3 comprises 16 residues. V gave up 0 bases and J gave up 4 bases, with 12 bases separating them. CDR3 protein: CASSLAGVFSTGELFF. DNA of the CDR3: TGTGCCAGCAGCTTAGCGGGGGTCTTTTCCACCGGGGAGCTGTTTTTT. Supplemented by reference TRBV7-2 and TRBJ2-2, the full variable domain reads GAGVSQSPSNKVTEKGKDVELRCDPISGHTALYWYRQSLGQGLEFLIYFQGNSAPDKSGLPSDRFSAERTGGSVSTLTIQRTQQEDSAVYLCASSLAGVFSTGELFFGEGSRLTVL.

V usage is TRBV7-9 and J usage is TRBJ2-6, with D uncertain. Germline V lookup: CDR1 SEHNR, CDR2 FQNEAQ (reference sequence). Deletions cut 5 bases from V and 4 bases from J, with 9 bases between. There are 14 residues in the CDR3. As DNA, the CDR3 is TGTGCCAGCAGCCCCAAATCGGGGGCCAACGTCCTGACTTTC. Protein sequence: CASSPKSGANVLTF.

This chain joins TRBV11-1 and TRBJ2-7; D remains unclear. Trimming took 2 bases from V and 0 from J, leaving 8 bases between them. The CDR3 is 14 residues long. Per germline, CDR1 SGHAT and CDR2 FQDESV (reference sequence). CDR3 DNA: TGTGCCAGCAGCTTACAGAGAACCTCCTACGAGCAGTACTTC. Its protein product is CASSLQRTSYEQYF.

The chain joins TRBV27 to TRBJ1-5, with D uncertain. Germline CDR1 MNHEY, CDR2 SMNVEV (reference sequence). V lost 3 bases, J lost 2 bases, and 14 bases lay in between. This CDR3 spans 16 amino acids. The CDR3 sequence: CASSFSGLHGNQPQHF. CDR3 nucleotide sequence: TGTGCCAGCAGTTTCTCAGGTCTACATGGCAATCAGCCCCAGCATTTT.

The gene calls are TRBV7-9 and TRBJ2-5; D uncertain. The V and J ends lost 4 bases and 4 bases respectively, with 10 bases between them. Per the germline V gene, CDR1 is SEHNR and CDR2 is FQNEAQ (reference sequence). The CDR3 runs to 13 residues. The CDR3 reads CASSYDNRETQYF. CDR3 nucleotides: TGTGCCAGCAGCTACGACAATAGAGAGACCCAGTACTTC.

The chain is built from TRBV4-3 and TRBJ2-2; 8 positions match TRBD1. With 0 bases clipped from V and 7 bases from J, the junction kept 7 bases outside the gene matches. This CDR3 has 16 amino acids. From germline, CDR1 is LGHNA and CDR2 YSLEER. CDR3 residues: CASSQEKAGGVGELFF. The CDR3 DNA reads TGCGCCAGCAGCCAAGAGAAGGCAGGGGGCGTCGGGGAGCTGTTTTTT.

The chain recombines TRBV4-1 with TRBJ1-1, with D unclear. Germline CDR1 reads MGHRA; CDR2 reads YSYEKL. There are 15 residues in the CDR3. V was trimmed by 1 base and J by 3 bases, leaving 12 bases between them. The CDR3 DNA follows: TGCGCCAGCAGCCAAGTGGAAAGGAGGGACACTGAAGCTTTCTTT. It is translated as CASSQVERRDTEAFF.

The chain recombines TRBV2 with TRBJ2-5; D is undetermined. Germline V lookup: CDR1 SNHLY, CDR2 FYNNEI. The V end was cut by 3 bases, the J end by 0 bases, with 8 bases between. The CDR3 runs 14 residues. CDR3 sequence reads: CASSDGGNQETQYF. Written as DNA, the CDR3 is TGTGCCAGCAGTGATGGTGGGAACCAAGAGACCCAGTACTTC. The variable domain in full, completed from reference TRBV2 and TRBJ2-5, reads EPEVTQTPSHQVTQMGQEVILRCVPISNHLYFYWYRQILGQKVEFLVSFYNNEISEKSEIFDDQFSVERPDGSNFTLKIRSTKLEDSAMYFCASSDGGNQETQYFGPGTRLLVL.

Details on this clone: Other DNA variants within this sample encode the same CDR3. Here the CDR3 reads CASSQTGNYGYTF. CDR3 coding DNA: TGCGCCAGCAGCCAGACAGGGAACTATGGCTACACCTTC. The rearrangement joins TRBV4-1 to TRBJ1-2, with 7 bases aligning to TRBD1. CDR1 is MGHRA and CDR2 is YSYEKL in the germline V gene. The CDR3 has 13 amino acids. After removal of 3 bases from V and 2 bases from J, the junction contained 0 bases not matched to a gene.

CDR3 sequence reads: CASSQVGHYEQYF. The CDR3 region has the DNA TGTGCCAGCAGCCAAGTAGGGCACTACGAGCAGTACTTC. The chain combines TRBV14 with TRBJ2-7; D uncertain. V was cut by 1 base and J by 3 bases, with 7 bases left in between. This CDR3 has 13 amino acids. Germline V CDR1 and CDR2: SGHDN, FVKESK.